This T cell receptor (beta chain) was sequenced in a study of T cells after posttransplantation cyclophosphamide. Study-level results: Recipient CMV seropositivity and CMV reactivation strongly tracked TRB clonality. Donor-recipient repertoire similarity was low at 1-2 months, rising over year one. TRB overlap between skin or GI tissue T cells and blood was limited.

This clone has only a few counts. As yet, its antigen is unknown. TCRdb's copy holds only in-frame clones and misses some; the assay was immunoSEQ multiplex PCR. The sample presents more than 7,500 clones, none singletons. Treatment was busulfan-fludarabine conditioning, a marrow graft, and cyclophosphamide on days +3 and +4. Germline CDR1 and CDR2: SGHTA and FQGNSA. The CDR3 is 15 residues long. Trimming removed 5 bases from V and 4 bases from J; junction bases left unmatched: 5. This clonotype was obtained from a male patient aged 50 to 60 who received an allogeneic stem cell transplant from a related donor and was CMV-positive. Some T cells may have originated in the graft donor. The sequencing here drew on PBMCs, taken approximately 380 days after allogeneic stem cell transplant with posttransplant cyclophosphamide. The chain carries TRBV7-2 and TRBJ2-2, with TRBD1 identical over 9 bases. CDR3 protein: CASSPRDRVTGELFF. CDR3 coding DNA: TGTGCCAGCAGCCCCCGGGACAGGGTCACCGGGGAGCTGTTTTTT.